This TCR beta chain was profiled in a study of T-cell reconstitution after alpha-beta-depleted transplantation in children. Study-wide points: For some patients, TCRbeta diversity was high at day 60 because of recipient T cells and thymic progenitors that survived. At the one-year point after transplant, T-cell counts and TCRbeta diversity were found to come mostly from T cells that had been newly produced. At around two months after transplant, the alpha-beta T cells were reportedly derived from several hundred expanded clones that came from non-depleted graft cells.

The CDR3 covers 14 residues. Trimming cost V 0 bases and J 6 bases, with 8 bases left between them. Germline V gives CDR1 ENHRY, CDR2 SYGVKD. This clonotype was found many times. The antigen remains undetermined. Unique molecular identifiers were incorporated when the TCRbeta library was constructed. In TCRdb, the PCR reads were re-called with MiXCR into one record per CDR3 protein. This table holds 450,000 to 600,000 distinct CDR3 sequences, roughly 13% found once. Sequenced material: PBMCs, mostly from graft donor cells, taken 360 days after TCRalphabeta/CD19-depleted stem cell transplant. The rearrangement links TRBV10-3 to TRBJ2-2, with D hard to call. This TCR derives from a male patient younger than 18 who had a stem cell transplant for acute myeloid leukemia, so the T cells may come from the graft donor. CDR3 sequence: CAISESRAAGELFF. The CDR3 nucleotides read TGTGCCATCAGTGAGTCACGGGCGGCCGGGGAGCTGTTTTTT.